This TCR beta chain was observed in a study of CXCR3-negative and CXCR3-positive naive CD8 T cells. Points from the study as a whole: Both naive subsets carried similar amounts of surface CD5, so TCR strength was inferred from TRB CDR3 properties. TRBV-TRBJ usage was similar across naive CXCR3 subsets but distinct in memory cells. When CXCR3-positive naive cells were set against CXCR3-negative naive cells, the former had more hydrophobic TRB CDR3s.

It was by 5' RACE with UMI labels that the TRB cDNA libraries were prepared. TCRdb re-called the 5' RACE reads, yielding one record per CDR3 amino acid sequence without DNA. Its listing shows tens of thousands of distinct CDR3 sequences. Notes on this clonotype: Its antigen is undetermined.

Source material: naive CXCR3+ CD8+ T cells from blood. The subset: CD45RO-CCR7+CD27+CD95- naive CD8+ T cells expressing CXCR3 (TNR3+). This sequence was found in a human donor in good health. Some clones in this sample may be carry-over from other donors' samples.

CDR3 sequence: CASSSPDGTDTQYF. The rearrangement uses TRBV28 and TRBJ2-3; the D call of TRBD1 rests on TCRdb alone, since no DNA is present to check it. This CDR3 has 14 residues. Germline CDR1 MDHEN, CDR2 SYDVKM.